The rows below give T cell receptor beta chains drawn from one sample of a study of blood T cell repertoires in COVID-19. The repertoire was sequenced with immunoSEQ multiplex PCR; TCRdb's copy has only in-frame clones and lacks some. Counted here are fewer than 350,000 clones, around 90% occurring once; the ten biggest clones make up roughly 9%. The sample was peripheral blood. The receptors derive from a man younger than 35 with active or convalescent COVID-19. Each CDR3 is given with its conserved first and last residue. The D gene is left open where the match is weak. The size field is filled for only some rows; it gives once, few, many or a size class.

NA | TRBJ1-5 | NA | TRBV4-1 | CASSHAEGHSNQPQHF | TGCGCCAGCAGCCACGCCGAGGGACATAGCAATCAGCCCCAGCATTTT
NA | TRBJ1-5 | NA | TRBV19 | CASSEGGYQPQHF | TGTGCCAGTAGTGAAGGGGGATATCAGCCCCAGCATTTT
NA | TRBJ1-5 | TRBD1 | TRBV7-8 | CASSQGGTFSNQPQHF | TGTGCCAGCAGCCAGGGGGGGACCTTTAGCAATCAGCCCCAGCATTTT
NA | TRBJ2-1 | TRBD2 | TRBV5-1 | CASSRDLRGGARNEQFF | TGCGCCAGCAGCCGGGACCTACGCGGGGGGGCCCGAAATGAGCAGTTCTTC
NA | TRBJ2-7 | TRBD2 | TRBV3-1/TRBV3-2 | CASSQDLQRGTYEQYF | TGTGCCAGCAGCCAAGATTTACAGCGGGGTACTTACGAGCAGTACTTC
NA | TRBJ2-1 | TRBD1 | TRBV24-1 | CATSDPTGANEQFF | TGTGCCACCAGTGATCCCACAGGGGCTAATGAGCAGTTCTTC
NA | TRBJ1-6 | NA | TRBV6-4 | CASSDSAGGNSPLHF | TGTGCCAGCAGTGACTCTGCGGGGGGCAATTCACCCCTCCACTTT
many | TRBJ2-7 | TRBD2 | TRBV11-1 | CASSLRGNHYEQYF | TGTGCCAGCAGCTTGCGGGGGAACCACTACGAGCAGTACTTC
NA | TRBJ1-4 | NA | TRBV25-1 | CASGGVGGIFEKLFF | TGTGCCAGCGGAGGGGTTGGGGGAATTTTTGAAAAACTGTTTTTT
NA | TRBJ2-7 | NA | TRBV6-1 | CASRQTGSYEQYF | TGTGCCAGCAGGCAGACAGGTTCCTACGAGCAGTACTTC
once | TRBJ2-3 | NA | TRBV6-5 | CASTRRDFSTDTQYF | TGTGCCAGCACCCGACGGGATTTTAGCACAGATACGCAGTATTTT
NA | TRBJ2-2 | TRBD1 | TRBV2 | CARGDRYTGELFF | TGTGCCAGAGGGGACAGATACACCGGGGAGCTGTTTTTT
NA | TRBJ2-7 | NA | TRBV11-1 | CASSLARAYEQYF | TGTGCCAGCAGCTTAGCGCGGGCCTACGAGCAGTACTTC
NA | TRBJ2-5 | NA | TRBV10-3 | CAISTGSQETQYF | TGTGCCATCAGCACAGGGTCGCAAGAGACCCAGTACTTC